The source of this TCR beta chain is a study of blood T cell dynamics during melanoma immunotherapy. Germline values: CDR1 SQVTM, CDR2 ANQGSEA. Losses at the gene ends were 8 bases for V and 5 bases for J; bases not matched to a gene: 12. The CDR3 runs 13 residues. A note on this clone: Antigen specificity is unknown.

DNA loading was fixed at roughly 0.35 ug for all bulk PBMC samples. Using immunoSEQ multiplex PCR, the repertoire was profiled, and TCRdb retains in-frame clones only, with some absent. Among 8,500 to 14,000 clones listed, roughly 80% were seen once. Time point indicated: pre-treatment baseline. Prior systemic cancer therapy, immunosuppressant use and other active malignancies excluded patients. Points from the study as a whole: Unlike progressors, later disease-control patients had W3 repertoires gaining clonality or diversity. Clones driving repertoire changes may be melanoma-specific or general immune activation.

This TCR was sampled from a human donor with melanoma. This chain joins TRBV29-1 and TRBJ2-7; 7 bases are shared with TRBD1. This material consisted of blood, taken from a patient treated with checkpoint blockade. CDR3 bases: TGCAGCTTCATTTCCGGGACAGTCCACGAGCAGTACTTC. Translated: CSFISGTVHEQYF.